This T cell receptor beta chain was recorded in a study of T cell repertoires in cytomegalovirus infection. Overall study findings and caveats: Cumulative frequency (of public TCR beta family members) identified carriers of CMV plus the relevant HLA.

As concerns this clonotype: The antigen remains undetermined.

The CDR3 contains 15 residues. V shed 6 bases and J shed 0 bases, with 14 bases lying between them. The germline V gene encodes CDR1 MNHEY and CDR2 SMNVEV (reference sequence). TCRdb re-derived calls from the reads in MiXCR, one entry per CDR3 protein. The data show about 530,000 distinct CDR3 sequences, with about 25% seen just once and 13% held by the top ten. This chain links TRBV27 with TRBJ1-1; the D is unclear. Specimen: PBMCs. The TCR originated in a human donor in good health (CMV status not recorded). Some clones in this sample may be carry-over from other donors' samples. The CDR3 DNA reads TGTGCCAGCAGCCAACTCGCTTACATGAACACTGAAGCTTTCTTT. Its translation is CASSQLAYMNTEAFF.